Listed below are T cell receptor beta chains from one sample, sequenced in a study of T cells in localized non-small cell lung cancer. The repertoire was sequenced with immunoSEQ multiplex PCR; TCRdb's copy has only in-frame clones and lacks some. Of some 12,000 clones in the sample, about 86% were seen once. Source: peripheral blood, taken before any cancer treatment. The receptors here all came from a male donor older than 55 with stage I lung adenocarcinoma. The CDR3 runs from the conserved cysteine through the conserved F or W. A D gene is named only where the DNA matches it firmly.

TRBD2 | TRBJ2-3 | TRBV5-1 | TGCGCCAGCAGCTTGGCCGGGGCGGGAGGACCCACAGATACGCAGTATTTT | CASSLAGAGGPTDTQYF
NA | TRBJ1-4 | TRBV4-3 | TGCGCCAGCAGCCAAGAGGTAAAGGGTCAGGCTGAAAAACTGTTTTTT | CASSQEVKGQAEKLFF
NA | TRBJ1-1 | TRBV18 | TGTGCCAGCTCACTCACCGACAGTTATTCTGCTGAAGCTTTCTTT | CASSLTDSYSAEAFF
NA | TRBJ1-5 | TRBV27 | TGTGCCAGCAGGAGCCTGGGGGGGGGTTCAGCCCAGCATTTT | CASRSLGGGSAQHF
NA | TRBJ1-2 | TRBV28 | TGTGCCAGCAGTTTATCCACAAACGGCTACACCTTC | CASSLSTNGYTF
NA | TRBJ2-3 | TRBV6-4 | TGTGCCAGCAGGAAAGGGGGGGCCACAGATACGCAGTATTTT | CASRKGGATDTQYF
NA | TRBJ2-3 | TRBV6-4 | TGTGCCAGCATCGTACCAGGCAAAAGCACAGATACGCAGTATTTT | CASIVPGKSTDTQYF
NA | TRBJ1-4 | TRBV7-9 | TGTGCCAGCAGCCTAACACCGGGCTTATCGTGGGGTGAAAAACTGTTTTTT | CASSLTPGLSWGEKLFF
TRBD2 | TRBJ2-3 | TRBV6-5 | TGTGCCAGCAGCGGACTAGCGGGAGAGGTAGATACGCAGTATTTT | CASSGLAGEVDTQYF
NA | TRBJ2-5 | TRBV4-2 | TGTGCCAGCAGTAGGACAGTTGCACCTTCGGAGACCCAGTACTTC | CASSRTVAPSETQYF
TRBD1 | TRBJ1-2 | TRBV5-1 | TGCGCCAGCAGCTTTGGACAGGTTGGGTTAGGCTACACCTTC | CASSFGQVGLGYTF
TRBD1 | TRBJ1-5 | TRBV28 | TGTGCCAGCACCTCCGGGACAGGGTATCAGCCCCAGCATTTT | CASTSGTGYQPQHF
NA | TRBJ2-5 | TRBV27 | TGTGCCAGCAGAAGCGGACTGCTAAAAGAGACCCAGTACTTC | CASRSGLLKETQYF
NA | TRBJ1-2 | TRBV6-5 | TGTGCCAGCAGTTACATATCGGTTCCGGGGGGCGATGGCTACACCTTC | CASSYISVPGGDGYTF
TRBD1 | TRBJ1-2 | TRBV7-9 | TGTGCCAGCAGCTTCATAGGGACAGGTGGCTACACCTTC | CASSFIGTGGYTF
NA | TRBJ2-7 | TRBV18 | TGTGCCAGCTCACTGGGGGAATACTACGAGCAGTACTTC | CASSLGEYYEQYF
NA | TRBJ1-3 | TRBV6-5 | TGTGCCAGCAGAGCGGGACAAAACTCTGGAAACACCATATATTTT | CASRAGQNSGNTIYF